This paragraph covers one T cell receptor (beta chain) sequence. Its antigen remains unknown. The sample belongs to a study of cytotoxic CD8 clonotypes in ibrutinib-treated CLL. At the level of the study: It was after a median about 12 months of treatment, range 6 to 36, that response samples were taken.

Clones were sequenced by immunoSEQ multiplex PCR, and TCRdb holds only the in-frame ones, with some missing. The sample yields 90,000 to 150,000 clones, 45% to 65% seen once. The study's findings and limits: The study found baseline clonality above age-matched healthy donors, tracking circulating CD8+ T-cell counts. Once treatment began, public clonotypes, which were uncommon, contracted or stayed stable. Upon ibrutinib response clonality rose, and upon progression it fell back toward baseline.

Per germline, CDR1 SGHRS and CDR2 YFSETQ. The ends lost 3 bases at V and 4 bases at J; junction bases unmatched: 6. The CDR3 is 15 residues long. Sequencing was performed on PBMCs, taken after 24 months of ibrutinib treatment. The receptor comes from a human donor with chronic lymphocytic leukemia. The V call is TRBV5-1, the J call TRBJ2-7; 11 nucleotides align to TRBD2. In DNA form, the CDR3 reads TGCGCCAGCAGCTCCCGACTAGCGGGGATATACGAGCAGTACTTC. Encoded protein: CASSSRLAGIYEQYF.